This TCR beta chain was sequenced for a study of CD8+ T cells in alopecia areata. Study-wide context: Tofacitinib administration to treated patients was oral, at 5 to 10 mg twice daily.

General observations from the study: Uncertainty about whether baseline CD8+ expansion is linked to response remains, with one nonresponder. Numerous clones, expanded in lesions, remained in scalp and blood during tofacitinib.

Specified treatment: oral pan-JAK inhibitor, 5-10 mg twice daily. PBMCs provided sorted CD4+ and CD8+ T cells. In the case of this clone: No antigen is known for it.

Extracted from the samples, RNA was reverse transcribed into cDNA to serve as the sequencing template. Measured with immunoSEQ multiplex PCR; TCRdb has only the in-frame clones, and not every one. The table lists approximately 300,000 clones, roughly 50% of them singletons. The origin of this receptor is a human donor with alopecia areata. Source: CD4+ T cells sorted from blood, taken at week 24, from a patient treated with tofacitinib.

Here the CDR3 reads CASILCGSAQHF. CDR3 nucleotide sequence: TGCGCCAGCATCCTTTGCGGGTCAGCCCAGCATTTT. The chain recombines TRBV23-1 with TRBJ1-5; D remains unclear. TRBV23-1 is an ORF; its function is uncertain. The CDR3 consists of 12 residues. V was clipped by 7 bases and J by 11 bases, with 15 bases between them.